What follows are 19 T cell receptor beta chains derived from one specimen sequenced in a study of beta chain features in type 1 diabetes (dated by TCRdb to the late 2010s). Library generation was performed with the immunoSEQ multiplex PCR assay. The entire amount of isolated RNA was reverse transcribed using the High Capacity cDNA Reverse Transcription Kit, so the sequenced TCRB transcripts were expressed ones. TCRdb took this table from immuneACCESS and kept in-frame rearrangements with V and J called. Such tables lack part of the clones; where checked against another copy, unresolved V genes explain under half of the gap, and the rest is unexplained. Across this sample there are hundreds of thousands of clones, with around an eighth seen only once. Of the sample, around 0.025% is held by the ten largest clones. The sequencing input was naive CD4+ T cells from blood. The cell subset or site label, read with the paper, signifies: true naive CD4+ T cells. The receptors shown here come from a woman in her 40s in good health.

This chain links TRBV5-5 with TRBJ2-1, with D possibly being TRBD2 (6 bases). Germline V lookup: CDR1 SGHKS, CDR2 YYEKEE (reference sequence). V was trimmed by 2 bases and J by 10 bases, leaving 16 bases between them. The CDR3 runs 14 residues. The CDR3 DNA follows: TGTGCCAGCAGCTTCGGGACTCCCTTCGGAGAGCAGTTCTTC. It is translated as CASSFGTPFGEQFF.

This clone was detected only a few times. The sample carries other DNA sequences with the same CDR3. The chain has TRBV5-1 and TRBJ2-7; TRBD2 aligns across 10 bases. V gave up 0 bases and J gave up 2 bases; unmatched junction bases: 2. CDR3 length equals 15 residues. Germline loops: CDR1 SGHRS, CDR2 YFSETQ. The CDR3 loop is CASSLGSGGTYEQYF. The DNA for the CDR3 is TGCGCCAGCAGCTTGGGTAGCGGGGGGACCTACGAGCAGTACTTC.

This chain uses TRBV27 with TRBJ1-2; D possibly corresponds to TRBD1 (5 bases). Germline CDR1 reads MNHEY; CDR2 reads SMNVEV (reference sequence). V gave up 6 bases and J gave up 4 bases, with 15 bases separating them. This CDR3 contains 14 residues. The CDR3 spells CASSRVTGGYGYTF. The CDR3 bases are TGTGCCAGCAGCAGGGTAACGGGGGGCTATGGCTACACCTTC.

The genes are TRBV9 and TRBJ2-1, with 8 bases lining up with TRBD2. The ends lost 2 bases at V and 7 bases at J; junction bases unmatched: 14. CDR1 is SGDLS and CDR2 is YYNGEE in the germline V gene. CDR3 length: 17 residues. This CDR3 is CASSVRGGTSVTNEQFF. The CDR3 nucleotides read TGTGCCAGCAGCGTCCGGGGGGGGACTAGTGTCACGAATGAGCAGTTCTTC. The variable domain in full, completed from reference TRBV9 and TRBJ2-1, reads DSGVTQTPKHLITATGQRVTLRCSPRSGDLSVYWYQQSLDQGLQFLIQYYNGEERAKGNILERFSAQQFPDLHSELNLSSLELGDSALYFCASSVRGGTSVTNEQFFGPGTRLTVL.

V gene TRBV6-4 combines with J gene TRBJ2-3; possible D gene TRBD1, 5 bases. Germline values: CDR1 MRHNA, CDR2 SNTAGT. V lost 2 bases and J 6 bases, leaving 12 bases between the germline ends. The CDR3 consists of 14 residues. Here the CDR3 reads CASSDEQAPDTQYF. CDR3 in DNA: TGTGCCAGCAGTGACGAACAGGCCCCCGATACGCAGTATTTT.

This rearrangement joins TRBV10-3 to TRBJ2-1, with 8 bases matching TRBD1. This CDR3 is 16 amino acids long. The germline V gene encodes CDR1 ENHRY and CDR2 SYGVKD. V trimming: 4 bases; J trimming: 5 bases; junction bases outside the gene matches: 10. As DNA, the CDR3 is TGTGCCATCAGTGGCCGACAGGGGCACCTAAACAATGAGCAGTTCTTC. It is translated as CAISGRQGHLNNEQFF.

The gene calls are TRBV7-6 and TRBJ2-1; D possibly corresponds to TRBD2 (5 bases). Germline values: CDR1 SGHVS, CDR2 FNYEAQ. Trimming removed 2 bases from V and 0 bases from J, with 14 bases in between. The CDR3 spans 17 residues. The CDR3 region is CASSLMVSGGSYNEQFF. The DNA for the CDR3 is TGTGCCAGCAGCTTAATGGTGAGCGGCGGCTCCTACAATGAGCAGTTCTTC. Complete variable domain (other parts from reference TRBV7-6 and TRBJ2-1): GAGVSQSPRYKVTKRGQDVALRCDPISGHVSLYWYRQALGQGPEFLTYFNYEAQQDKSGLPNDRFSAERPEGSISTLTIQRTEQRDSAMYRCASSLMVSGGSYNEQFFGPGTRLTVL.

The J gene is TRBJ1-2, the V gene TRBV4-1; 7 nucleotides agree with TRBD1. The V segment lost 2 bases and the J segment 4 bases; nucleotides outside the gene matches: 4. Germline-derived CDR1 and CDR2 are MGHRA and YSYEKL. This CDR3 has 14 residues. The CDR3 DNA follows: TGCGCCAGCAGCCAAACAGGGGCCGGCTATGGCTACACCTTC. Translation gives CASSQTGAGYGYTF.

This clone came up a few times. The CDR3 DNA reads as TGTGCCAGCAGCCAATCCCCCGGTGTCTATAATTCACCCCTCCACTTT. It specifies CASSQSPGVYNSPLHF. This chain uses TRBV14 with TRBJ1-6; D gene uncertain. CDR1 is SGHDN and CDR2 is FVKESK in the germline V gene. This CDR3 contains 16 residues. Between the trimmed V and J ends, which lost 2 bases and 3 bases, there was a span of 11 bases.

This clone was counted at least ten times. The V gene is TRBV4-3, the J gene TRBJ2-1; TRBD2 agrees at 11 bases. This CDR3 comprises 15 residues. CDR1 LGHNA and CDR2 YSLEER come from the germline V gene. The trim removed 3 bases at V and 10 bases at J, leaving 8 bases unmatched. The CDR3 protein is CASSQSSGGSYEQFF. In DNA, the CDR3 is TGCGCCAGCAGCCAGTCTAGCGGGGGGTCATACGAGCAGTTCTTC.

There are a few counts of this clone. The chain is built from TRBV7-2 and TRBJ1-5; maybe TRBD1 (6 bases). The CDR3 consists of 14 residues. Per the germline V gene, CDR1 is SGHTA and CDR2 is FQGNSA. V was trimmed by 2 bases and J by 5 bases, leaving 10 bases between them. The CDR3 sequence is CASSLNYRDQPQHF. The CDR3 DNA reads TGTGCCAGCAGCTTAAACTACAGGGATCAGCCCCAGCATTTT. The whole variable domain, remainder taken from reference TRBV7-2 and TRBJ1-5, is GAGVSQSPSNKVTEKGKDVELRCDPISGHTALYWYRQSLGQGLEFLIYFQGNSAPDKSGLPSDRFSAERTGGSVSTLTIQRTQQEDSAVYLCASSLNYRDQPQHFGDGTRLSIL.

The chain joins TRBV27 to TRBJ1-2, with 8 bases identical to TRBD1. Trimming at V came to 5 bases and at J to 3 bases, leaving 5 bases not matched to a gene. CDR1 is MNHEY, CDR2 SMNVEV, per germline (reference sequence). This CDR3 contains 14 residues. The CDR3 sequence is CASSLGQGYYGYTF. In DNA, the CDR3 is TGTGCCAGCAGTCTAGGACAGGGTTACTATGGCTACACCTTC.

The rearrangement joins TRBV5-1 to TRBJ1-1, with TRBD1 matching over 7 bases. Germline assignment: CDR1 SGHRS and CDR2 YFSETQ. The CDR3 runs 14 residues. Germline trimming cut 4 bases from V and 0 bases from J; bases unmatched to any gene: 3. CDR3 bases: TGCGCCAGCAGCACAGGGGAGATGAACACTGAAGCTTTCTTT. Translation: CASSTGEMNTEAFF.

This clone has only a few counts. The chain is built from TRBV9 and TRBJ2-7, with D possibly matching TRBD2 (5 bases). This CDR3 spans 14 amino acids. CDR1 is SGDLS and CDR2 is YYNGEE in the germline V gene. Trimming left V 3 bases short and J 3 bases short, with 13 bases between. The CDR3 spells CASSGYRGDYEQYF. In nucleotides, the CDR3 is TGTGCCAGCAGCGGTTACCGGGGTGACTACGAGCAGTACTTC. Using reference TRBV9 and TRBJ2-7 for the parts outside the CDR3, the full variable domain is DSGVTQTPKHLITATGQRVTLRCSPRSGDLSVYWYQQSLDQGLQFLIQYYNGEERAKGNILERFSAQQFPDLHSELNLSSLELGDSALYFCASSGYRGDYEQYFGPGTRLTVT.

The gene calls are TRBV5-4 and TRBJ2-5; D is uncertain. The germline V gene has CDR1 SGHNT and CDR2 YYREEE (reference sequence). V was shortened by 2 bases and J by 5 bases, with 16 bases between the two germline ends. CDR3 length: 15 amino acids. The CDR3 DNA follows: TGTGCCAGCAGCTTCGGTGGGCCAAAATGGGAGACCCAGTACTTC. This translates into CASSFGGPKWETQYF.

The chain uses TRBV5-6 and TRBJ2-1, with D possibly being TRBD1 (6 bases). Germline CDR1 and CDR2: SGHDT and YYEEEE. Trimming took off 0 bases at V and 3 bases at J, with 10 bases between the two ends. The CDR3 contains 15 residues. In nucleotides, the CDR3 is TGTGCCAGCAGCTTGGAACAGGGATTCTACAATGAGCAGTTCTTC. This gives the protein CASSLEQGFYNEQFF.

V gene TRBV4-1 combines with J gene TRBJ2-7; D may be TRBD2 (5 bases). Germline CDR1 reads MGHRA; CDR2 reads YSYEKL. CDR3 length equals 15 residues. V was shortened by 0 bases and J by 5 bases, with 14 bases between the two germline ends. CDR3 amino acids: CASSQERATVHEQYF. CDR3 in DNA: TGCGCCAGCAGCCAAGAGCGGGCCACCGTCCACGAGCAGTACTTC.

The chain has TRBV5-6 and TRBJ2-5; possible D gene TRBD2, 5 bases. The CDR3 spans 15 residues. Germline assignment: CDR1 SGHDT and CDR2 YYEEEE. Trimming removed 4 bases from V and 1 base from J, with 14 bases in between. CDR3 in amino acids: CASSARASSQETQYF. The CDR3 DNA sequence: TGTGCCAGCAGCGCTCGGGCTAGCAGCCAAGAGACCCAGTACTTC.

This clone was counted only a few times. The chain is built from TRBV29-1 and TRBJ1-4, with 8 bases fitting TRBD1. The junction had 7 bases not matched to a gene; V was cut back by 6 bases and J by 7 bases. Germline CDR1 is SQVTM and CDR2 is ANQGSEA. The CDR3 loop spans 13 amino acids. Here the CDR3 DNA reads TGCAGCGTCGACAGGGGAGGTGGTGAAAAACTGTTTTTT. This encodes CSVDRGGGEKLFF.